This TCR beta chain was identified in a study of PD-1 blockade in classical Hodgkin lymphoma. As for time point: cycle 4 day 1 (C4D1), after more than 5 weeks of nivolumab. Every patient had relapsed following autologous stem cell transplantation, and cohorts differed in brentuximab vedotin exposure. Study-wide results and limits: It was CD4+ TCR diversity, not CD8+, that rose significantly by C4D1.

Repertoires were generated with immunoSEQ multiplex PCR, while TCRdb's copy carries only in-frame clones and drops some. In the table there are 90,000 to 100,000 clones, roughly 78% of which are singletons. The CDR3 sequence is 14 residues long. Trimming removed 0 bases from V and 4 bases from J, with 10 bases in between. Germline assignment: CDR1 SGHDT and CDR2 YYEEEE. Regarding this clone: Its target is unknown.

This receptor was obtained from a human donor with classical Hodgkin lymphoma. Here the sequenced sample was peripheral blood mononuclear cells (PBMCs), taken before the fourth cycle of nivolumab. The chain couples TRBV5-6 to TRBJ1-2, with D possibly being TRBD1 (5 bases). CDR3 residues: CASSLGLGVYGYTF. In nucleotides, the CDR3 is TGTGCCAGCAGCTTGGGACTGGGGGTCTATGGCTACACCTTC.